The clone carrying this T cell receptor (delta chain) was counted a few times. This likely stems from a read error, as it lies one base from a far larger clone. TCRdb redid clone calling on the RT-PCR reads using CATT. The sample yields 1,500 to 2,000 delta-chain clones, 0.3% to 0.35% seen once. The data derive from a study of gamma-delta T cells after stem cell transplantation. Trimming pared 0 bases from V and 2 bases from J, leaving 34 bases between. CDR1 is GEAIGNYY and CDR2 is EKD in the germline V gene. This CDR3 comprises 25 residues. This sequence joins TRDV2 and TRDJ3; D may correspond to TRDD2 or TRDD3 (5 bases each). The sequence was obtained from a human donor. It is not recorded whose cells these are; they may come from a transplant donor. Sequencing was carried out using gamma-delta T cells. Written as DNA, the CDR3 is TGTGCCTGTGACACCCCTCCGACCCCCTACGTTTCGGGGGCTAATGCCCCCTGGGACACCCGACAGATGTTTTTC. Its protein is CACDTPPTPYVSGANAPWDTRQMFF.